This T cell receptor beta chain is drawn from a study of T cell repertoires in cytomegalovirus infection. Study overall: Both a matching HLA type and CMV infection were indicated by public TCR beta signatures.

The CDR3 has 15 residues. Looked up from germline, CDR1 is MNHEY and CDR2 is SMNVEV (reference sequence). V was cut by 2 bases and J by 5 bases, with 13 bases left in between. TCRdb re-analysed the reads in MiXCR, keeping a single row per CDR3 protein. Among 370,000 or so distinct CDR3 sequences listed, 34% were seen once. Remarks on this clonotype: Its specificity is unknown.

V usage is TRBV27 and J usage is TRBJ2-1; tentatively, D is TRBD2 (5 bases). The clonotype originates from a human donor in good health (CMV status not recorded). Some clones in this sample may be carry-over from other donors' samples. The specimen comprised cultured PBMCs, sampled from culture after CMV antigen stimulation. The CDR3 DNA is TGTGCCAGCAGTTTAAGGCTAGCTTCCCACAATGAGCAGTTCTTC. Its translation is CASSLRLASHNEQFF.